The T cell receptor (beta chain) under discussion was sequenced for a study of blood T cell repertoires in COVID-19. Study at large: Some COVID-19 samples were acute and others convalescent; all came from the United States, Italy and Spain. Sample material is recorded as cDNA or gDNA derived from T cells, B-cell-depleted T cells, or PBMCs.

Original processing methods: Estimates of nucleated cell counts were drawn from the amplification of reference gene primers. Profiling relied on immunoSEQ multiplex PCR, and the TCRdb table lists in-frame clones only, not all of them. The DNA gave D and trimming, while V, J and clone size come from that table. Of 61,000 or so clones listed, almost 90% are singletons. With 0 bases removed from V and 3 bases from J, the gap between germline ends came to 7 bases. The germline V gene has CDR1 SGHDT and CDR2 YYEEEE. The CDR3 spans 13 residues. The chain is built from TRBV5-6 and TRBJ2-7; the D gene is possibly TRBD1 (5 bases). The sequenced sample was peripheral blood. This sequence was found in a woman of 80 years or more with active COVID-19. CDR3 nucleotides: TGTGCCAGCAGCTTGGAAACAGGCTACGAGCAGTACTTC. Translated: CASSLETGYEQYF.